This TCR beta chain was sequenced during a study of pediatric ulcerative colitis (dated by TCRdb to between 2018 and 2021). General notes on the study: Six or seven ulcerative colitis patients had pancolitis and two had left-sided colitis, with histology consistent with ulcerative colitis in all. By Pediatric Ulcerative Colitis Activity Index, two patients had mild disease, several had moderate disease and three had acute severe colitis. Ten or so newly diagnosed, treatment-naive pediatric ulcerative colitis patients and a handful of non-IBD control children each provided paired blood and rectal samples. The research as a whole found: Rectal repertoire features separated controls, mild-moderate and acute severe colitis patients; acute severe colitis showed reduced rectal diversity due to clonal expansions. For technical reasons, blood samples from a couple of patients gave substantially fewer templates, and these samples were excluded from the blood-rectal overlap analysis. The healthy control group was small, consisting of only four individuals. Autologous blood-rectal clonal overlap was significantly higher in ulcerative colitis patients than in controls, suggesting increased T cell trafficking to inflamed tissue. Two rectal CDR3 clonotypes were found in every ulcerative colitis patient but in no control. Because repertoires were derived from total lymphocyte DNA, patterns in rare subsets such as regulatory T cells may not have been reflected.

This clone was found a few times. Which antigen it targets is not known. Base qualities are not at hand, and no much larger clone is one base apart. Rearranged CDR3 beta regions were amplified from genomic DNA with multiplex V and J primers using the immunoSEQ TRB Survey service. To keep depth equal across samples, survey-level sequencing depth of up to 500,000 reads per sample was applied. Libraries were purified, pooled and sequenced on Illumina technology. The study's own analysis went as follows. immunoSEQ online tools were used for productive clonality, sample overlap, pairwise scatters, CDR3 beta length, V/D/J gene usage and productiveness. Alongside Shannon and Simpson indices, calculated diversity was computed as the number of unique rearrangements divided by total templates, multiplied by 100. Principal component analysis was performed on Z-score normalized data with the R prcomp function and the ggbiplot package. Blood-rectal clonal overlap within each subject was quantified with Morisita's index. Here the immuneACCESS table is served through TCRdb, limited to in-frame sequences with V and J called. Missing clones are a known gap in these copies; in checked studies unresolved V genes cover under half, and the rest lacks a known reason. V and J calls and clone size are given by that table; D and trimming were obtained from the DNA. The sample table holds around 64,000 clones, of which 85% to 90% were seen once. The top ten hold around 3% of the sample.

From the cysteine through the phenylalanine, the CDR3 covers 14 amino acids. Of the read, only the CDR3 DNA is kept; its 42 bases are in frame from base 1. The germline ends are 14 bases apart after V is trimmed by 5 bases and J by 4 bases. From the germline V gene (reference sequence), CDR1 is LNHDA and CDR2 is SQIVND. Before the diagnostic colonoscopy, none of the ulcerative colitis patients had been given any immunosuppressive medication. Blood was sampled at the time of the colonoscopy. The Wizard kit (Promega) was used to extract genomic DNA from the blood and intestinal samples. This TCR derives from a boy between 5 and 17 years old with severe ulcerative colitis. The rearranged segments are TRBV19 and TRBJ1-2, with the D gene too uncertain to name. Sequencing was performed on blood. The DNA sequence is as follows: TGTGCCAGTAGTGGGCCGTCAGCTACCTATGGCTACACCTTC. Its product reads: CASSGPSATYGYTF. The variable domain in full, with residues beyond the CDR3 obtained from the reference TRBV19 and TRBJ1-2 genes, is DGGITQSPKYLFRKEGQNVTLSCEQNLNHDAMYWYRQDPGQGLRLIYYSQIVNDFQKGDIAEGYSVSREKKESFPLTVTSAQKNPTAFYLCASSGPSATYGYTFGSGTRLTVV.